Following are 20 T cell receptor beta chains from one sample sequenced in a study of blood T cell repertoires in COVID-19. Measured with immunoSEQ multiplex PCR; TCRdb has only the in-frame clones, and not every one. The data contain about 200,000 clones, 87% of them seen just once; the ten biggest clones take up under 25%. Sequenced: peripheral blood. These receptors were taken from a man aged 55 to 70 with active or convalescent COVID-19.

This sequence joins TRBV15 and TRBJ1-3; possible D gene TRBD1, 6 bases. Germline lookup yields CDR1 LNHNV and CDR2 YYDKDF (reference sequence). Between the trimmed V and J ends, which lost 0 bases and 0 bases, there was a span of 12 bases. This CDR3 contains 17 residues. CDR3 nucleotides: TGTGCCACCAGCAGAGAGGTGGGGGCTCACTCTGGAAACACCATATATTTT. It specifies CATSREVGAHSGNTIYF.

The rearrangement uses TRBV6-5 and TRBJ2-7; no firm D call. The germline CDR1 and CDR2 sequences are MNHEY and SVGAGI. The CDR3 has 15 residues. Trimming left V 0 bases short and J 1 base short, with 10 bases between. This CDR3 reads CASSYSPAKSYEQYF. CDR3 bases: TGTGCCAGCAGTTACTCGCCAGCGAAATCCTACGAGCAGTACTTC.

As concerns this clone: The same CDR3 arises from other DNA sequences in this sample as well. The chain couples TRBV3-1 (or the pseudogene TRBV3-2) to TRBJ2-5; D not certain. CDR1 is LGHDT, CDR2 YNNKEL, per germline (reference sequence). This CDR3 is built from 12 residues. Trimming removed 1 base from V and 4 bases from J, with 4 bases in between. In DNA, the CDR3 is TGTGCCAGCAGCCAAGTGCGAGAGACCCAGTACTTC. The encoded protein is CASSQVRETQYF.

This rearrangement joins TRBV7-2 to TRBJ2-3; 8 bases map to TRBD2. The CDR3 is 15 residues long. Per the germline V gene, CDR1 is SGHTA and CDR2 is FQGNSA. J gave up 4 bases and V 6 bases, and 9 bases lay outside the gene matches. In DNA form, the CDR3 reads TGTGCCAGCAGGTCAACGGGGGGGCCCTCAGATACGCAGTATTTT. Residues: CASRSTGGPSDTQYF.

The V call is TRBV7-9, the J call TRBJ2-3, with 11 bases lining up with TRBD2. Trimming cost V 5 bases and J 6 bases; bases outside gene matches: 10. This CDR3 has 16 amino acids. From germline, CDR1 is SEHNR and CDR2 FQNEAQ (reference sequence). The CDR3 loop is CASSATSGGTSDTQYF. Written as DNA, the CDR3 is TGTGCCAGCAGCGCCACTAGCGGGGGAACCTCGGATACGCAGTATTTT.

Details on this clone: This CDR3 is also generated by other DNA sequences in the sample. The V and J genes are TRBV5-1 and TRBJ2-5, with TRBD2 matching over 7 bases. Germline trimming cut 3 bases from V and 5 bases from J; bases unmatched to any gene: 4. There are 13 residues in the CDR3. From germline, CDR1 is SGHRS and CDR2 YFSETQ. CDR3 DNA sequence: TGCGCCAGCAGCTCTGGGGGAGGGGAGACCCAGTACTTC. It specifies CASSSGGGETQYF.

This clone showed up just once. The chain recombines TRBV6-5 with TRBJ2-7; weak D call: TRBD1 (6 bases). This CDR3 region has 12 residues. Trimming pared 7 bases from V and 1 base from J, leaving 8 bases between. Germline CDR1 reads MNHEY; CDR2 reads SVGAGI. CDR3 DNA: TGTGCCAGCACGGGACAATCCTACGAGCAGTACTTC. Translating gives CASTGQSYEQYF.

The genes are TRBV2 and TRBJ2-3, with TRBD2 as a possible D gene (6 bases). The V gene lost 7 bases and the J gene lost 6 bases, with 20 bases spanning the gap. Germline CDR1 reads SNHLY; CDR2 reads FYNNEI. The CDR3 is 15 amino acids. CDR3 residues: CASKSSGGDGDTQYF. DNA for the CDR3: TGTGCCAGCAAGTCCTCCGGAGGGGACGGGGATACGCAGTATTTT.

V and J are TRBV21-1 and TRBJ2-2; the table's D call, TRBD1, was not checked against the DNA. TRBV21-1 corresponds to a pseudogene. CDR3 length equals 14 residues. CDR3 protein: CASSKGPHTGELFF. For the CDR3, the DNA is TGTGCCAGCAGCAAGGGCCCTCACACCGGGGAGCTGTTTTTT.

The CDR3 region has the DNA TGTGCCAGCAAGATTGGACAGGGACGGGGAAAAGAGACCCAGTACTTC. It encodes CASKIGQGRGKETQYF. The chain is built from TRBV2 and TRBJ2-5; 8 nucleotides agree with TRBD1. Germline CDR1 SNHLY, CDR2 FYNNEI. V shed 7 bases, J shed 3 bases, and the junction held 13 bases outside the gene matches. This CDR3 contains 16 residues.

CDR3 region: CASSLGEGGTNYGYTF. The DNA of the CDR3 is TGTGCCAGCAGCTTAGGAGAGGGAGGGACTAACTATGGCTACACCTTC. The genes are TRBV7-9 and TRBJ1-2; D is uncertain. Trimming took 1 base from V and 0 from J, leaving 12 bases between them. CDR1 and CDR2 (germline): SEHNR, FQNEAQ (reference sequence). This CDR3 spans 16 amino acids.

The chain carries TRBV18 and TRBJ2-3; the D is unclear. This CDR3 is built from 12 residues. The germline gives CDR1 KGHSH, CDR2 LQKENI. The V end lost 3 bases, the J end lost 7 bases, and 8 bases lay between the germline ends. CDR3: CASSPELNTQYF. The DNA of the CDR3 is TGTGCCAGCTCACCGGAGCTCAATACGCAGTATTTT.

This clone was detected only a few times. The CDR3 sequence: CASRSEETQYF. In nucleotides, the CDR3 is TGCGCCAGCAGGTCCGAAGAGACCCAGTACTTC. V usage is TRBV5-1 and J usage is TRBJ2-5; no firm D call. CDR3 size: 11 residues. Trimming shortened V by 5 bases and J by 3 bases, and 5 bases separated the two germline ends. Germline assignment: CDR1 SGHRS and CDR2 YFSETQ.

V is TRBV7-9 and J is TRBJ2-7; TRBD1 is a possible D gene (5 bases). Trimming removed 3 bases at V and 3 bases at J, with 6 bases between. The CDR3 length is 12 residues. In germline, CDR1 is SEHNR, CDR2 FQNEAQ (reference sequence). The CDR3 is CASSFQGYEQYF. The DNA of the CDR3 is TGTGCCAGCAGCTTCCAGGGCTACGAGCAGTACTTC. The full variable domain, its missing parts supplied by reference TRBV7-9 and TRBJ2-7, is DTGVSQNPRHKITKRGQNVTFRCDPISEHNRLYWYRQTLGQGPEFLTYFQNEAQLEKSRLLSDRFSAERPKGSFSTLEIQRTEQGDSAMYLCASSFQGYEQYFGPGTRLTVT.

The rearrangement uses TRBV3-1 (or the pseudogene TRBV3-2) and TRBJ1-2; 10 nucleotides agree with TRBD1. Germline CDR1 LGHDT, CDR2 YNNKEL (reference sequence). With 4 bases clipped from V and 3 bases from J, the junction kept 2 bases outside the gene matches. The CDR3 runs to 14 residues. The CDR3 region is CASSRQGADYGYTF. The CDR3 DNA reads TGTGCCAGCAGCCGACAGGGGGCCGACTATGGCTACACCTTC.

The CDR3 sequence is CASSPGQGATYNSPLHF. CDR3 bases: TGCGCCAGCAGCCCTGGACAGGGGGCGACCTATAATTCACCCCTCCACTTT. This chain connects TRBV5-1 to TRBJ1-6; TRBD1 matches 11 bases. The CDR3 sequence is 17 residues long. Germline-derived CDR1 and CDR2 are SGHRS and YFSETQ. V shed 4 bases, J shed 2 bases, and the junction held 5 bases outside the gene matches.

The chain combines TRBV28 with TRBJ1-6; 7 nucleotides agree with TRBD1. The CDR3 is 15 amino acids. The J segment lost 7 bases and the V segment lost 6 bases, leaving 9 bases of the junction unmatched. Germline V lookup: CDR1 MDHEN, CDR2 SYDVKM. CDR3 sequence: CASREGAPKNSPLHF. The CDR3 DNA follows: TGTGCCAGCAGAGAGGGGGCACCGAAAAATTCACCCCTCCACTTT.

This chain joins TRBV12-3 or TRBV12-4 and TRBJ1-3; D might be TRBD1 (6 bases). V lost 8 bases, J lost 0 bases, and 8 bases lay in between. The CDR3 has 13 residues. The CDR3 loop is CASGRGSGNTIYF. The CDR3 nucleotides are TGTGCCAGCGGCAGGGGCTCTGGAAACACCATATATTTT.

The chain combines TRBV27 with TRBJ1-2; perhaps TRBD1 as D (5 bases). Germline V gene data show CDR1 as MNHEY and CDR2 as SMNVEV (reference sequence). This CDR3 has 14 residues. The V and J ends lost 7 bases and 6 bases respectively, with 18 bases between them. CDR3 region: CASTQHGGVDGYTF. The CDR3 nucleotides are TGTGCCAGCACTCAACATGGGGGGGTTGATGGCTACACCTTC.

The V call is TRBV6-5, the J call TRBJ1-6, with 7 bases that match TRBD1. The CDR3 contains 14 residues. Per the germline V gene, CDR1 is MNHEY and CDR2 is SVGAGI. The V segment lost 6 bases and the J segment 7 bases; nucleotides outside the gene matches: 6. The CDR3 DNA reads as TGTGCCAGCAGGACGGGACAGTACAATTCACCCCTCCACTTT. Translation gives CASRTGQYNSPLHF.